This T cell receptor beta chain emerged from a study of blood T cell repertoires in COVID-19. Study information: Researchers got acute and convalescent COVID-19 samples from the United States, Italy and Spain. The analysed material was cDNA or gDNA that came from T cells, B-cell-depleted T cells, or PBMCs.

Seattle patient enrollment occurred during active infection, with longitudinal follow-up thereafter. The CDR3 has 14 amino acids. Germline V gene lookup returns CDR1 SGHTA and CDR2 FQGNSA. Deletions cut 5 bases from V and 9 bases from J, with 14 bases between. Original processing notes: It was from reference gene primer amplification that nucleated cell counts were estimated. TCRdb's table, derived via immunoSEQ multiplex PCR, lists solely in-frame clones and lacks some. For V, J and clone size, that table is used; D and trimming come from the DNA. The table has 220,000 or so clones, about 81% seen once.

The chain uses TRBV7-2 and TRBJ1-6; D gene ambiguous. The clonotype comes from a woman older than 75 with COVID-19, enrolled during active disease. The sample taken for sequencing was peripheral blood. CDR3 nucleotides: TGTGCCAGCAGCCCACAGTTTATTGCTTCACCCCTCCACTTT. This codes for CASSPQFIASPLHF.